This record concerns one TCR beta chain sequence. Its antigen is undetermined. This sample was taken from a study of cytomegalovirus exposure and HLA in healthy donors. Regarding the study as a whole: Analyses of presence and absence presupposed an approximately uniform sequencing depth across donors. It was shown in a later analysis that HLA-associated TCR beta chains were more clonally expanded than other, equally common chains. A later analysis linked a missense DCLRE1C variant to TCR beta V- and J-gene trimming. The study designated about 160 TCR beta chains cytomegalovirus-associated.

PCR was performed using 60 Vbeta and 13 Jbeta primers. Repertoires were generated with immunoSEQ multiplex PCR, while TCRdb's copy carries only in-frame clones and drops some. The profile shows about 210,000 clones, over 80% of them singletons. The TCR originated in a woman in her fifties or sixties in good health and CMV-seropositive. The sequencing sample was made of PBMCs.

CDR3 region: CASSSAPLAGGYTGELFF. DNA for the CDR3: TGTGCCAGCAGCTCCGCCCCCTTAGCCGGGGGATATACCGGGGAGCTGTTTTTT. The V call is TRBV7-3, the J call TRBJ2-2, with a possible D match to TRBD2 (6 bases). The CDR3 totals 18 residues. Trimming shortened V by 4 bases and J by 5 bases, and 23 bases separated the two germline ends. CDR1 SGHTA and CDR2 FQGTGA come from the germline V gene.